The subject of this entry is one TCR beta chain. The age range of participants was about 18 to 90 years, with residence in about two dozen US areas. Participants' reported clinical history set cohort assignment. Authors' data handling: The authors estimated nucleated cell counts from reference gene primer amplification. Assay used: immunoSEQ multiplex PCR; TCRdb lists only in-frame clones, some missing. V and J calls and clone size are as listed in that table; D and trimming were resolved from the DNA. The top ten hold 3.2% of the sample, which has fewer than 250,000 clones, around 85% seen once. This entry is derived from a study of blood T cell repertoires in COVID-19. About the research overall: Both acute and convalescent COVID-19 samples were obtained from the United States, Italy and Spain.

The TCR comes from a woman in her thirties who had recovered from COVID-19. The sample comprised PBMCs or T cells enriched from blood (not recorded which).

In DNA, the CDR3 is TGTGCCAGCTCACCAGAGACTACCTACAATGAGCAGTTCTTC. The encoded protein is CASSPETTYNEQFF. V gene TRBV18 combines with J gene TRBJ2-1, with D perhaps matching TRBD2 (5 bases). The CDR3 spans 14 residues. Trimming left V 2 bases short and J 2 bases short, with 7 bases between. Germline V gene sequence: CDR1 KGHSH, CDR2 LQKENI.